This passage covers 28 T cell receptor beta chains from one sample sequenced in a study of shared clonotypes between healthy human individuals. Assay: immunoSEQ multiplex PCR; the TCRdb copy retains only in-frame clones and omits some. The sample lists about 2.4 million clones; roughly nine tenths were seen once. The sample taken for sequencing was naive CD4+ T cells sorted from blood. This sample's subset: CD45RA+ positively selected. These receptors all stem from a man in his late teens or twenties in good health.

V and J are TRBV6-6 and TRBJ1-6; possibly TRBD1 for D (5 bases). Germline lookup yields CDR1 MNHNY and CDR2 SVGAGI (reference sequence). V dropped 4 bases and J dropped 7 bases, with 14 bases sitting between them. The CDR3 covers 15 residues. As DNA, the CDR3 is TGTGCCAGCAGTTCCCAGACCGGGACGAATTCACCCCTCCACTTT. As protein: CASSSQTGTNSPLHF.

The CDR3 here is CASSAGVGEAAFF. Here the CDR3 DNA reads TGCGCCAGCAGTGCAGGGGTGGGTGAAGCAGCTTTCTTT. V and J are TRBV10-1 and TRBJ1-1; tentatively, D is TRBD1 (6 bases). The CDR3 length is 13 residues. CDR1 WNHNN and CDR2 SYGVQD come from the germline V gene (reference sequence). V was shortened by 4 bases and J by 10 bases, with 16 bases between the two germline ends.

Note on this clone: This same CDR3 is encoded by further DNA sequences in the sample. This CDR3 reads CASSDPGNTIYF. The CDR3 DNA reads as TGTGCCAGCAGTGATCCCGGAAACACCATATATTTT. The chain has TRBV6-1 and TRBJ1-3; no firm D call. CDR1 is MNHNS and CDR2 is SASEGT in the germline V gene. Trimming took 3 bases from V and 4 from J, leaving 4 bases between them. The CDR3 has 12 residues.

The rearrangement joins TRBV12-2 to TRBJ2-1; the D call TRBD2 from the table was never checked on the DNA. TRBV12-2 is described as a pseudogene. This CDR3 spans 16 amino acids. This chain's CDR3 is CASRKLAGGRGNEQFF. CDR3 in DNA: TGTGCAAGTCGCAAACTAGCGGGAGGTCGGGGCAATGAGCAGTTCTTC.

This clone was counted once. Here the CDR3 reads CAWSVSYGTQYF. The CDR3 DNA is TGTGCCTGGAGTGTATCTTACGGGACCCAGTACTTC. The chain recombines TRBV30 with TRBJ2-5; D unresolved. Trimming took 0 bases from V and 7 from J, leaving 9 bases between them. The CDR3 is 12 residues long. Germline values: CDR1 GTSNPN, CDR2 SVGIG (reference sequence).

The chain employs TRBV9 and TRBJ2-3, with D hard to call. Deletions cut 3 bases from V and 4 bases from J, with 9 bases between. CDR3 length: 13 residues. CDR1 is SGDLS and CDR2 is YYNGEE in the germline V gene. CDR3 region: CASSAPGPDTQYF. The DNA of the CDR3 is TGTGCCAGCAGCGCTCCGGGCCCAGATACGCAGTATTTT.

The chain is built from TRBV21-1 and TRBJ2-5; the table's D call of TRBD2 was not tested on the DNA. TRBV21-1 is reported as a pseudogene. The CDR3 spans 10 residues. The chain's CDR3 is CASEEETQYF. Written as DNA, the CDR3 is TGTGCCAGCGAGGAAGAGACCCAGTACTTC.

CDR3 sequence (DNA): TGTGCCAGCAGTTACTCCGGGACAGGGGGTTCACCCCTCCACTTT. Its protein is CASSYSGTGGSPLHF. The J gene is TRBJ1-6, the V gene TRBV6-6; 11 bases agree with TRBD1. Germline V CDR1 and CDR2: MNHNY, SVGAGI (reference sequence). J lost 9 bases, V lost 0 bases, and 1 base had no gene match. This CDR3 contains 15 residues.

In regard to this clone: A junction boundary mismatches the germline segment, possibly from a read error. This chain links TRBV7-7 with TRBJ2-5; 7 bases agree with TRBD2. Germline V CDR1 and CDR2: SSHAT, FNYEAQ (reference sequence). The CDR3 runs 14 residues. CDR3 region: CASSLTGGEETQYF. CDR3 nucleotides: TGTGCTAGCAGCTTAACGGGGGGAGAAGAGACCCAGTACTTC.

This chain joins TRBV9 and TRBJ2-2, with TRBD2 as a possible D gene (6 bases). V lost 0 bases and J 4 bases, leaving 7 bases between the germline ends. The CDR3 is made up of 14 amino acids. The germline V gene encodes CDR1 SGDLS and CDR2 YYNGEE. CDR3 sequence (DNA): TGTGCCAGCAGCGTAGCTAGCGTCACCGGGGAGCTGTTTTTT. Translation: CASSVASVTGELFF. Full variable domain (missing parts from reference TRBV9 and TRBJ2-2): DSGVTQTPKHLITATGQRVTLRCSPRSGDLSVYWYQQSLDQGLQFLIQYYNGEERAKGNILERFSAQQFPDLHSELNLSSLELGDSALYFCASSVASVTGELFFGEGSRLTVL.

This clone has just a few counts. The chain uses TRBV13 and TRBJ2-7; the match to TRBD2 covers 9 bases. The germline gives CDR1 PRHDT, CDR2 FYEKMQ (reference sequence). Unmatched junction bases numbered 8, after V lost 2 bases and J lost 6 bases. The CDR3 consists of 15 residues. The CDR3 is CASSLTGTSSAEQYF. DNA for the CDR3: TGTGCCAGCAGCTTAACCGGGACTAGCTCGGCCGAGCAGTACTTC.

This chain uses TRBV19 with TRBJ1-3; D gene ambiguous. The germline V gene encodes CDR1 LNHDA and CDR2 SQIVND (reference sequence). Trimming cost V 3 bases and J 2 bases, with 20 bases left between them. This CDR3 spans 18 amino acids. The CDR3 nucleotides are TGTGCCAGTAGTATCGGGCCACTGAGACTTCTGGCTGGAAACACCATATATTTT. It specifies CASSIGPLRLLAGNTIYF.

This clone was seen a single time. The chain carries TRBV6-4 and TRBJ2-7; D perhaps matches TRBD2 (5 bases). V lost 2 bases to trimming and J lost 2 bases, with 13 bases between them. The CDR3 totals 15 residues. Germline CDR1 MRHNA, CDR2 SNTAGT. The CDR3 sequence: CASSDEAVLTYEQYF. The DNA of the CDR3 is TGTGCCAGCAGTGACGAAGCGGTCCTCACCTACGAGCAGTACTTC.

This chain joins TRBV11-2 and TRBJ2-2; 9 bases are a match to TRBD1. V gave up 6 bases and J gave up 1 base; unmatched junction bases: 3. This CDR3 comprises 15 residues. The germline V gene encodes CDR1 SGHAT and CDR2 FQNNGV. CDR3 loop: CASRPTGGNTGELFF. The DNA for the CDR3 is TGTGCCAGCAGGCCGACAGGGGGGAACACCGGGGAGCTGTTTTTT. Combining the CDR3 with reference TRBV11-2 and TRBJ2-2 gives the whole variable domain EAGVAQSPRYKIIEKRQSVAFWCNPISGHATLYWYQQILGQGPKLLIQFQNNGVVDDSQLPKDRFSAERLKGVDSTLKIQPAKLEDSAVYLCASRPTGGNTGELFFGEGSRLTVL.

About this clone itself: The sample has other DNA sequences that encode this CDR3 too. The rearrangement joins TRBV5-1 to TRBJ1-5; D possibly corresponds to TRBD1 (5 bases). CDR1 and CDR2 (germline): SGHRS, YFSETQ. V was cut by 4 bases and J by 0 bases, with 8 bases left in between. The CDR3 covers 14 residues. CDR3 amino acids: CASSPGGSNQPQHF. CDR3 DNA: TGCGCCAGCAGCCCCGGGGGTAGCAATCAGCCCCAGCATTTT.

The J gene is TRBJ2-3, the V gene TRBV27; TRBD2 matches at 7 bases. With 9 bases clipped from V and 0 bases from J, the junction kept 6 bases outside the gene matches. The CDR3 is 14 residues long. In germline, CDR1 is MNHEY, CDR2 SMNVEV (reference sequence). The CDR3 is CASIPSGSTDTQYF. CDR3 in DNA: TGTGCCAGTATTCCTAGCGGAAGCACAGATACGCAGTATTTT.

The chain couples TRBV15 to TRBJ2-1; 8 nucleotides line up with TRBD2. CDR3 length equals 18 residues. Germline CDR1 is LNHNV and CDR2 is YYDKDF (reference sequence). The V segment lost 0 bases and the J segment 3 bases; nucleotides outside the gene matches: 10. For the CDR3, the DNA is TGTGCCACCAGCAGAGATGGGGGTCACGCGGGGGGCTACAATGAGCAGTTCTTC. It is translated as CATSRDGGHAGGYNEQFF. Using reference TRBV15 and TRBJ2-1 for the parts outside the CDR3, the full variable domain is DAMVIQNPRYQVTQFGKPVTLSCSQTLNHNVMYWYQQKSSQAPKLLFHYYDKDFNNEADTPDNFQSRRPNTSFCFLDIRSPGLGDTAMYLCATSRDGGHAGGYNEQFFGPGTRLTVL.

The V and J genes are TRBV28 and TRBJ2-7; D might be TRBD1 or TRBD2, each matching 5 bases. Germline CDR1 reads MDHEN; CDR2 reads SYDVKM. V lost 4 bases, J lost 0 bases, and 10 bases lay in between. The CDR3 contains 14 residues. This CDR3 reads CASSSPGASYEQYF. The CDR3 DNA sequence: TGTGCCAGCAGTTCCCCCGGGGCCTCCTACGAGCAGTACTTC.

The chain employs TRBV11-2 and TRBJ1-6; tentatively, D is TRBD1 (5 bases). V was shortened by 3 bases and J by 7 bases, with 10 bases between the two germline ends. The CDR3 contains 14 residues. Germline lookup yields CDR1 SGHAT and CDR2 FQNNGV. The CDR3 DNA reads as TGTGCCAGCAGCTTGCAGGGCGGGAATTCACCCCTCCACTTT. Amino acid sequence: CASSLQGGNSPLHF. Supplemented by reference TRBV11-2 and TRBJ1-6, the full variable domain reads EAGVAQSPRYKIIEKRQSVAFWCNPISGHATLYWYQQILGQGPKLLIQFQNNGVVDDSQLPKDRFSAERLKGVDSTLKIQPAKLEDSAVYLCASSLQGGNSPLHFGNGTRLTVT.

This chain links TRBV19 with TRBJ1-4; 12 nucleotides align to TRBD1. The CDR3 loop spans 15 amino acids. The V gene end was trimmed by 9 bases and the J gene end by 2 bases; junction bases not matched to a gene: 4. Germline V gene sequence: CDR1 LNHDA, CDR2 SQIVND (reference sequence). CDR3 nucleotide sequence: TGTGCCAGCGGGGACAGGGGGCTGACTAATGAAAAACTGTTTTTT. Translation gives CASGDRGLTNEKLFF.

As regards this clone: Other DNA variants within this sample encode the same CDR3. The chain couples TRBV6-6 to TRBJ2-7; the D is unclear. The germline V gene has CDR1 MNHNY and CDR2 SVGAGI (reference sequence). The CDR3 covers 13 residues. The V gene lost 2 bases and the J gene lost 3 bases, with 8 bases spanning the gap. The CDR3 protein is CASSYGQSYEQYF. The CDR3 DNA sequence: TGTGCCAGCAGTTACGGGCAGAGCTACGAGCAGTACTTC.

This sequence joins TRBV27 and TRBJ1-6; D is unresolved. The CDR3 covers 16 residues. V was clipped by 2 bases and J by 0 bases, with 8 bases between them. Germline V gives CDR1 MNHEY, CDR2 SMNVEV (reference sequence). CDR3 bases: TGTGCCAGCAGTTTAGACGGACGCTCCTATAATTCACCCCTCCACTTT. Translating gives CASSLDGRSYNSPLHF.

The chain is built from TRBV19 and TRBJ1-5; D gene unclear. CDR3 size: 16 residues. In germline, CDR1 is LNHDA, CDR2 SQIVND (reference sequence). V was pared by 4 bases and J by 3 bases, with 16 bases between. The CDR3 loop is CASSTIRGGPNQPQHF. DNA of the CDR3: TGTGCCAGTAGTACTATCCGGGGAGGGCCCAATCAGCCCCAGCATTTT.

The CDR3 is CASSLTTGGTEAFF. DNA of the CDR3: TGTGCCAGCAGTTTAACTACAGGGGGCACTGAAGCTTTCTTT. The V call is TRBV2, the J call TRBJ1-1, with 8 nucleotides matching TRBD1. J lost 4 bases, V lost 5 bases, and 6 bases had no gene match. Germline V CDR1 and CDR2: SNHLY, FYNNEI. The length of the CDR3 is 14 residues.

The chain has TRBV5-3 and TRBJ1-5, with a tentative D call TRBD1 (6 bases). TRBV5-3 falls under the ORF class, with uncertain function. The V end was cut by 1 base, the J end by 1 base, with 27 bases between. The CDR3 runs to 21 residues. CDR3 region: CARSLNHRDKGPSTSNQPQHF. The CDR3 DNA follows: TGTGCCAGAAGCTTGAACCACCGGGACAAGGGGCCCTCTACGAGCAATCAGCCCCAGCATTTT.

The rearrangement links TRBV7-2 to TRBJ2-3; TRBD1 matches at 7 bases. This CDR3 is 13 amino acids long. J gave up 4 bases and V 4 bases, and 2 bases lay outside the gene matches. From germline, CDR1 is SGHTA and CDR2 FQGNSA. CDR3 DNA: TGTGCCAGCAGCTCAACAGGGGCAGATACGCAGTATTTT. It codes for CASSSTGADTQYF.

The rearrangement links TRBV19 to TRBJ1-4; maybe TRBD1 (6 bases). This CDR3 contains 15 residues. CDR1 and CDR2 from the germline V gene are LNHDA and SQIVND (reference sequence). With 7 bases removed from V and 0 bases from J, the gap between germline ends came to 12 bases. In DNA form, the CDR3 reads TGTGCCAGTAAAGGGGGAATTGCAACTAATGAAAAACTGTTTTTT. This sequence encodes CASKGGIATNEKLFF. The complete variable domain, with remaining parts taken from reference TRBV19 and TRBJ1-4, reads DGGITQSPKYLFRKEGQNVTLSCEQNLNHDAMYWYRQDPGQGLRLIYYSQIVNDFQKGDIAEGYSVSREKKESFPLTVTSAQKNPTAFYLCASKGGIATNEKLFFGSGTQLSVL.

V is TRBV9 and J is TRBJ2-6; TRBD1 is a possible D gene (6 bases). The V gene lost 1 base and the J gene lost 1 base, with 12 bases spanning the gap. This CDR3 has 17 amino acids. CDR1 and CDR2 from the germline V gene are SGDLS and YYNGEE. CDR3 loop: CASSVQITGSGANVLTF. The CDR3 bases are TGTGCCAGCAGCGTACAAATAACAGGGTCTGGGGCCAACGTCCTGACTTTC.